These T cell receptor beta chains were read from a single sample in a study of cytomegalovirus exposure and HLA in healthy donors. Assay: immunoSEQ multiplex PCR; the TCRdb copy retains only in-frame clones and omits some. The data hold around 130,000 clones, with 77% observed a single time. The material sequenced was PBMCs. The receptor set was obtained from a young man in good health and CMV-seropositive. CDR3s include the opening cysteine and the closing phenylalanine or tryptophan. The order of the fields is V gene, D gene, clone size, CDR3 length, J gene, CDR3 protein, CDR3 DNA. A D gene is named only where the DNA matches it firmly. Clone size is given for some rows only: seen once, a few or many times, or a class if the clone is expanded.

v_gene: TRBV15; d_gene: TRBD1; abundance: .; len: 15; j_gene: TRBJ1-2; CDR3aa: CATSRQSQGHYGYTF; CDR3nt: TGTGCCACCAGCAGACAATCACAGGGGCACTATGGCTACACCTTC
v_gene: TRBV11-1; d_gene: TRBD2; abundance: .; len: 16; j_gene: TRBJ2-1; CDR3aa: CAVQASGLGLDNEQFF; CDR3nt: TGTGCCGTTCAGGCTAGCGGGCTCGGGTTAGACAATGAGCAGTTCTTC
v_gene: TRBV7-3; d_gene: TRBD2; abundance: .; len: 14; j_gene: TRBJ2-1; CDR3aa: CASSPQGLVNEQFF; CDR3nt: TGTGCCAGCAGCCCGCAGGGACTAGTAAATGAGCAGTTCTTC
v_gene: TRBV7-9; d_gene: .; abundance: .; len: 13; j_gene: TRBJ1-2; CDR3aa: CASSLGGNYGYTF; CDR3nt: TGTGCCAGCAGCTTGGGGGGTAACTATGGCTACACCTTC
v_gene: TRBV11-2; d_gene: TRBD1; abundance: .; len: 18; j_gene: TRBJ1-2; CDR3aa: CASSSLRDRKNYNYGYTF; CDR3nt: TGTGCCAGCAGCTCTCTTAGGGACAGAAAAAATTATAACTATGGCTACACCTTC
v_gene: TRBV7-7; d_gene: TRBD2; abundance: few; len: 15; j_gene: TRBJ2-5; CDR3aa: CASSLGTSGSETQYF; CDR3nt: TGTGCTAGCAGCTTAGGGACTAGCGGGAGTGAGACCCAGTACTTC
v_gene: TRBV6-6; d_gene: TRBD1; abundance: .; len: 13; j_gene: TRBJ1-3; CDR3aa: CASSQGQRNTIYF; CDR3nt: TGTGCCAGCAGCCAGGGACAGAGAAACACCATATATTTT
v_gene: TRBV6-5; d_gene: TRBD1; abundance: few; len: 14; j_gene: TRBJ1-1; CDR3aa: CASSLGQGNTEAFF; CDR3nt: TGTGCCAGCAGTTTGGGACAGGGGAACACTGAAGCTTTCTTT
v_gene: TRBV5-4; d_gene: .; abundance: .; len: 15; j_gene: TRBJ2-1; CDR3aa: CASSLVGGTYNEQFF; CDR3nt: TGTGCCAGCAGCTTGGTCGGCGGGACGTACAATGAGCAGTTCTTC
v_gene: TRBV4-2; d_gene: TRBD2; abundance: .; len: 16; j_gene: TRBJ2-1; CDR3aa: CASSQGRASGINEQFF; CDR3nt: TGTGCCAGCAGCCAAGGACGGGCTAGCGGGATAAATGAGCAGTTCTTC
v_gene: TRBV18; d_gene: .; abundance: .; len: 16; j_gene: TRBJ2-7; CDR3aa: CASSPPLKGPPYEQYF; CDR3nt: TGTGCCAGCTCACCACCGTTGAAGGGGCCTCCCTACGAGCAGTACTTC
v_gene: TRBV11-3; d_gene: .; abundance: .; len: 14; j_gene: TRBJ2-7; CDR3aa: CASSLDGQAYEQYF; CDR3nt: TGTGCCAGCAGCTTAGATGGGCAGGCCTACGAGCAGTACTTC
v_gene: TRBV19; d_gene: TRBD2; abundance: .; len: 15; j_gene: TRBJ2-3; CDR3aa: CASSGLAGFTDTQYF; CDR3nt: TGTGCCAGTAGTGGACTAGCGGGATTCACAGATACGCAGTATTTT
v_gene: TRBV7-9; d_gene: TRBD2; abundance: .; len: 15; j_gene: TRBJ2-7; CDR3aa: CASSEPSGEIYEQYF; CDR3nt: TGTGCCAGCAGCGAGCCTAGCGGGGAGATCTACGAGCAGTACTTC
v_gene: TRBV7-9; d_gene: TRBD1; abundance: .; len: 18; j_gene: TRBJ1-6; CDR3aa: CASSAYRDSYSYNSPLHF; CDR3nt: TGTGCCAGCAGCGCTTACCGGGACAGTTACAGCTATAATTCACCCCTCCACTTT
v_gene: TRBV23-1; d_gene: .; abundance: .; len: 16; j_gene: TRBJ2-1; CDR3aa: CASSQSRGSIYNEQFF; CDR3nt: TGCGCCAGCAGTCAATCGAGGGGGTCTATCTACAATGAGCAGTTCTTC
v_gene: TRBV11-2; d_gene: .; abundance: once; len: 13; j_gene: TRBJ2-7; CDR3aa: CASNQRGSYEQYF; CDR3nt: TGTGCCAGCAACCAACGGGGCTCCTACGAGCAGTACTTC